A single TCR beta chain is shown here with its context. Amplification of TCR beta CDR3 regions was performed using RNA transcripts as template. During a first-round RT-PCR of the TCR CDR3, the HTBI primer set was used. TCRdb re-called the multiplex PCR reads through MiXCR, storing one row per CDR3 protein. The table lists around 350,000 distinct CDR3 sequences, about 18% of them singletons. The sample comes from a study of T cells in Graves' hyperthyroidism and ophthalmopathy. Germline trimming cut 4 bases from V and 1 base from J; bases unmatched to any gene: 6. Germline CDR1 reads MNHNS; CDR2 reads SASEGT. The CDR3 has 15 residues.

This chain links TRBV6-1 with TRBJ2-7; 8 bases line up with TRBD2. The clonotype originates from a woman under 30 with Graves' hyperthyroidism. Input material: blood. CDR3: CASSATSGTSYEQYF. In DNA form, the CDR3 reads TGTGCCAGCAGTGCTACTAGCGGAACTTCCTACGAGCAGTACTTC.